This T cell receptor (beta chain) was sequenced for a study of response to subunit inactivated influenza vaccine. V dropped 5 bases and J dropped 5 bases, with 19 bases sitting between them. Germline CDR1 and CDR2: MDHEN and SYDVKM. This CDR3 comprises 16 residues. TCRdb re-called the RT-PCR reads through MiXCR, storing one row per CDR3 protein. The sample lists about 540,000 distinct CDR3 sequences; 20% to 25% were seen once. This sample was also put to use in a study of T cells expressing NK-cell markers. As reported in that work: What made the TCR beta cDNA was 5'RACE template switching with UMIs. Sorted CD3+CD56+NKG2C+, CD3+CD56+NKG2C- and CD3+CD56-NKG2C+ T cells supplied TCR beta repertoires. Among eight sequenced donors, seven carried HCMV seropositivity while one was seronegative. 1.0-7.0% of CD8+ T cells in over 5 donors belonged to dominant NKG2C+ clonotypes.

The chain is built from TRBV28 and TRBJ2-1, with D maybe TRBD2 (6 bases). The starting material was CD4+ T cells sorted from PBMCs, obtained 11 to 12 days after vaccination. This clonotype was obtained from a man aged 45 to 65 who received an inactivated influenza vaccine. CDR3 nucleotides: TGTGCCAGCAGTCCAGTAGATAGCGGAGTCCACAATGAGCAGTTCTTC. Protein product: CASSPVDSGVHNEQFF.